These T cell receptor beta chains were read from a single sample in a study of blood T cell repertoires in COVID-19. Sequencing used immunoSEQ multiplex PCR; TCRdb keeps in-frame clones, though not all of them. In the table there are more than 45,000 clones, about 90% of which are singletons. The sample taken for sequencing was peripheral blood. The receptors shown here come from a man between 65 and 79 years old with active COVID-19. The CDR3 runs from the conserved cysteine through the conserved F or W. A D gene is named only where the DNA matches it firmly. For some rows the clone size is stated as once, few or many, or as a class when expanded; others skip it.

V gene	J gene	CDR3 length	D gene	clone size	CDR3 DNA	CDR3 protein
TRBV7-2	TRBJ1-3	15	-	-	TGTGCCAGCAGCTCAGTTTTCGTTCAGGGAAACACCATATATTTT	CASSSVFVQGNTIYF
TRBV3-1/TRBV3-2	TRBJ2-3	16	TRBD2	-	TGTGCCAGCAGCCAGGGGACTAGCGGAAGCACAGATACGCAGTATTTT	CASSQGTSGSTDTQYF
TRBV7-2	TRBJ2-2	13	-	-	TGTGCCAGCAGCTACTCATCCCGCGGGGAGCTGTTTTTT	CASSYSSRGELFF
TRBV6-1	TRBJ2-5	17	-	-	TGTGCCAGCAGTGAAAATTCGGGCACTAGAGGGTGGGAGACCCAGTACTTC	CASSENSGTRGWETQYF
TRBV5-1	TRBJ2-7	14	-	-	TGCGCCAGCAGCACCGACAGTGGCCCCTACGAGCAGTACTTC	CASSTDSGPYEQYF
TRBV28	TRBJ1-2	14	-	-	TGTGCCAGCAGTCCCCAAACAGGGTTCTATGGCTACACCTTC	CASSPQTGFYGYTF
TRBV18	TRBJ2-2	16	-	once	TGTGCCAGCTCACCTCCTTGGGGGCAGACAACCGGGGAGCTGTTTTTT	CASSPPWGQTTGELFF
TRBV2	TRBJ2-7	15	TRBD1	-	TGTGCCAGCAGTGAACAACAGGGGGGCACCTACGAGCAGTACTTC	CASSEQQGGTYEQYF
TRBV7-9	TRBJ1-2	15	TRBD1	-	TGTGCCAGCAGCCCAATGGGCAGGGGGGCTGATGGCTACACCTTC	CASSPMGRGADGYTF
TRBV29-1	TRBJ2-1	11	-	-	TGCAGCGTTGGCTGGGGAGACGAGCAGTTCTTC	CSVGWGDEQFF
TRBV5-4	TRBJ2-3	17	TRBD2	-	TGTGCCAGCAGCTTGGAGAACGGGGGGGCCCCCACAGATACGCAGTATTTT	CASSLENGGAPTDTQYF
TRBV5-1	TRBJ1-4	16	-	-	TGCGCCAGCAGCTTGGCTTTGAACGGTGATAATGAAAAACTGTTTTTT	CASSLALNGDNEKLFF
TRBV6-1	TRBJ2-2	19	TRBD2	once	TGTGCCAGCAGTGTAACGGTAGCGGGCACTCTCCAGGACACCGGGGAGCTGTTTTTT	CASSVTVAGTLQDTGELFF
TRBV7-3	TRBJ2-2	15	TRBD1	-	TGTGCCAGCAGCCCCGGGACAGGGCTCACCGGGGAGCTGTTTTTT	CASSPGTGLTGELFF
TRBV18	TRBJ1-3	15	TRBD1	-	TGTGCCAGCTCACCACCGACAGGGAACAGAAACACCATATATTTT	CASSPPTGNRNTIYF
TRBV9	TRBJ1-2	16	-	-	TGTGCCAGCAGCGTAGGGGGCGCATTTCCCTTTGGTGGCTACACCTTC	CASSVGGAFPFGGYTF
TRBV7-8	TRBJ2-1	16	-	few	TGTGCCAGCAGCCGCCTAATGGGCGAGGGATACAATGAGCAGTTCTTC	CASSRLMGEGYNEQFF
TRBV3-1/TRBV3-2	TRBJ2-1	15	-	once	TGTGCCAGCAGCCCAGGTGGGTTATCCTACAATGAGCAGTTCTTC	CASSPGGLSYNEQFF
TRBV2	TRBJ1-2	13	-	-	TGTGCCAGCAGTGCATACACAAGCTATGGCTACACCTTC	CASSAYTSYGYTF
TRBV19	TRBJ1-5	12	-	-	TGTGCCAGTAGCTATAGCAATCAGCCCCAGCATTTT	CASSYSNQPQHF
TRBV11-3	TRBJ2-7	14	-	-	TGTGCCAGCAGCCTGGACAGTACGCTGGGGGAGCAGTACTTC	CASSLDSTLGEQYF
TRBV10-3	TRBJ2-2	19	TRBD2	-	TGTGCCATCAGTGTTTTCACTAGCGGGGGGGCCGAAACGCCCGGGGAGCTGTTTTTT	CAISVFTSGGAETPGELFF
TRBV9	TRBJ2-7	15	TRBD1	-	TGTGCCAGCAGCGCGACCGGGACAGAGGGCTACGAGCAGTACTTC	CASSATGTEGYEQYF
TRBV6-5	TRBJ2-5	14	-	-	TGTGCCAGCAGTTACTCGTACGGCCAAGAGACCCAGTACTTC	CASSYSYGQETQYF
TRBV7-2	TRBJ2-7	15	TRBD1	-	TGTGCCAGCAGCTTAGCCAGATGGGGACAGTACGAGCAGTACTTC	CASSLARWGQYEQYF
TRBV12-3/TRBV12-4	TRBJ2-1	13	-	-	TGTGCCAGCAGTCCGGGCCGCAGGGATGAGCAGTTCTTC	CASSPGRRDEQFF
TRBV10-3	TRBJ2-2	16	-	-	TGTGCCATCAGTGATCGGTGGAGGTCGGACACCGGGGAGCTGTTTTTT	CAISDRWRSDTGELFF
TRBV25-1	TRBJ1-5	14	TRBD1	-	TGTGCCAGCAGCAGACAGGGGAGCAATCAGCCCCAGCATTTT	CASSRQGSNQPQHF
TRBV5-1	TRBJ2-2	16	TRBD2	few	TGCGCCAGCAGCTACTGGAAAGCGGGGACGATCGGGGAGCTGTTTTTT	CASSYWKAGTIGELFF
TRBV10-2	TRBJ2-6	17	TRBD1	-	TGCGCCAGCAGCCGGACAGGGGGACGCTCTGGGGCCAACGTCCTGACTTTC	CASSRTGGRSGANVLTF
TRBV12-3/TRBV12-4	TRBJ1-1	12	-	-	TGTGCCAGCAGCCAGCCGGGGAGGGGGGCTTTCTTT	CASSQPGRGAFF
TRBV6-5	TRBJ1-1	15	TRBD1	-	TGTGCCAGCAGTTCTTCCGGGACAGGGGGAACTGAAGCTTTCTTT	CASSSSGTGGTEAFF
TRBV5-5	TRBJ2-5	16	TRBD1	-	TGTGCCAGCAGCTTGGCCCCGGGACAGGGGGGAGAGACCCAGTACTTC	CASSLAPGQGGETQYF
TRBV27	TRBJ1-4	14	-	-	TGTGCCAGCAGTTTGTCAGGGGCTAATGAAAAACTGTTTTTT	CASSLSGANEKLFF
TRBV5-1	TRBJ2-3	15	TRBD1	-	TGCGCCAGCAGCGGGACAGGGGTAGGGACAGATACGCAGTATTTT	CASSGTGVGTDTQYF
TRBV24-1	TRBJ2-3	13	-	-	TGTGCCACCGGGCACTCTAGCACAGATACGCAGTATTTT	CATGHSSTDTQYF
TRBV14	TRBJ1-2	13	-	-	TGTGCCAGCAGCCAAAGGGGACATTATGGCTACACCTTC	CASSQRGHYGYTF
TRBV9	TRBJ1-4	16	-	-	TGTGCCAGCAGCGTAAGAGGGGGTAGGACTAATGAAAAACTGTTTTTT	CASSVRGGRTNEKLFF
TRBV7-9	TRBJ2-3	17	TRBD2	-	TGTGCCAGCAGCCCTAGGAATCCGCGGGGGGTTTCAGATACGCAGTATTTT	CASSPRNPRGVSDTQYF
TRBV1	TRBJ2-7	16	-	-	TGCACCAGCAGCCAAGTGGAAGCGGGGAGTTCCTACGAGCAGTACTTC	CTSSQVEAGSSYEQYF
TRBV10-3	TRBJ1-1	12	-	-	TGTGCCAGCAGGCCCCGGGGCACTGAAGCTTTCTTT	CASRPRGTEAFF
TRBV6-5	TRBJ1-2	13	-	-	TGTGCCAGCAGCCCACCGGGGGGGTATGGCTACACCTTC	CASSPPGGYGYTF
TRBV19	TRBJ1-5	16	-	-	TGTGCCAGTAGCCCTATGCTAGGGGCCGGCAATCAGCCCCAGCATTTT	CASSPMLGAGNQPQHF
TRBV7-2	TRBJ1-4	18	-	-	TGTGCCAGCAGCCGCGACTTAGCGGGCGGCAATCGGGGTGAAAAACTGTTTTTT	CASSRDLAGGNRGEKLFF
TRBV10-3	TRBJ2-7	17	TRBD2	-	TGTGCCATCAGTGAGGGGGAAGGGACTAGCGGACACTACGAGCAGTACTTC	CAISEGEGTSGHYEQYF